The 2 T cell receptor beta chains listed next were all sequenced from one sample in a study of CD8+ T cells in alopecia areata. Reverse transcription of extracted RNA yielded cDNA, which provided the sequencing template. Sequencing used immunoSEQ multiplex PCR; TCRdb keeps in-frame clones, though not all of them. The record shows just over 3,500 clones for this sample, with no singletons present. Pooled cells of cutaneous lymph node origin were sorted on CD4, CD8alpha, NKG2D, NKG2ACE and other markers. Sequencing input: CD8+ T cells sorted from a lymph node. These receptors came from a C3H/HeJ mouse with alopecia areata. The strain's MHC haplotype is H2-k.

There are many counts of this clone. Any gene name here is a mouse gene name. The read stops 4 residues short of the end of the CDR3; the missing end is completed from the germline J gene. The rearrangement joins TRBV19 to TRBJ2-1, with 11 bases that match TRBD2. This CDR3 is 15 amino acids long. V trimming: 4 bases; J trimming: 3 bases; junction bases outside the gene matches: 3. Germline V gene lookup returns CDR1 FNHDT and CDR2 SITEND (reference sequence). This CDR3 is CASSGTGGFYAEQFF. The CDR3 DNA, read in part, is TGTGCCAGCAGTGGGACTGGGGGCTTCTATGCT.

This clone has more than one count but fewer than ten. Genes and germline come from the mouse. The read ends 4 residues before the CDR3 terminus; that terminus is restored from the germline J gene. The J gene is TRBJ2-2, the V gene TRBV31; weak D call: TRBD2 (6 bases). Per the germline V gene, CDR1 is GKSSPN and CDR2 is SITVG. V lost 0 bases to trimming and J lost 4 bases, with 9 bases between them. CDR3 length: 14 residues. The CDR3 protein is CAWSLGGGTGQLYF. CDR3 bases read: TGTGCCTGGAGTCTTGGGGGAGGCACCGGG.